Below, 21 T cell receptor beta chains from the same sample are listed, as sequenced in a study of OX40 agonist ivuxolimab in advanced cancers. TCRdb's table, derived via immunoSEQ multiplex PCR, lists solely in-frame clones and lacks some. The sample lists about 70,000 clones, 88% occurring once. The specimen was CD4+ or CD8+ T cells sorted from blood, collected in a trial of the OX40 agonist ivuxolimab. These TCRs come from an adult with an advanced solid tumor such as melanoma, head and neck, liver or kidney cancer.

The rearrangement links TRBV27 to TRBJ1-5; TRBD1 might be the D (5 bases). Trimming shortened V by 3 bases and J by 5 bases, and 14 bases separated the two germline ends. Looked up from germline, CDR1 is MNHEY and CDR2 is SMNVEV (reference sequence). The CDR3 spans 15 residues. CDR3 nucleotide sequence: TGTGCCAGCAGTTTCAGGTCAGGGTTGCATCAGCCCCAGCATTTT. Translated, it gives CASSFRSGLHQPQHF.

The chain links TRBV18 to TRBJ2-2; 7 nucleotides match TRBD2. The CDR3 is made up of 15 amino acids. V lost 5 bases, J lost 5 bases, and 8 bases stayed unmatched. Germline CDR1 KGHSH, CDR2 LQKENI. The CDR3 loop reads CASSSAGPGTGELFF. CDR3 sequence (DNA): TGTGCCAGCTCATCAGCGGGGCCGGGGACCGGGGAGCTGTTTTTT. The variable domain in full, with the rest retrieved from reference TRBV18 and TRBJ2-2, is NAGVMQNPRHLVRRRGQEARLRCSPMKGHSHVYWYRQLPEEGLKFMVYLQKENIIDESGMPKERFSAEFPKEGPSILRIQQVVRGDSAAYFCASSSAGPGTGELFFGEGSRLTVL.

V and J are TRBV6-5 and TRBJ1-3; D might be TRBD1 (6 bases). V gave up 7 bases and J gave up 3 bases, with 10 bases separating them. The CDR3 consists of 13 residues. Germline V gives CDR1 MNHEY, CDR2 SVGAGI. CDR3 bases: TGTGCCAGCACCACAGGGTTTGGAAACACCATATATTTT. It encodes CASTTGFGNTIYF.

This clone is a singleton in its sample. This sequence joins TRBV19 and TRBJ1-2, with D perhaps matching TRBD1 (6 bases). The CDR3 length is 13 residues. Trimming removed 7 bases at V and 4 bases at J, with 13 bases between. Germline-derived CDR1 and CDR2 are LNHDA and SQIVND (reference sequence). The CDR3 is CASKKGGPYGYTF. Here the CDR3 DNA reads TGTGCCAGTAAGAAAGGGGGGCCCTATGGCTACACCTTC.

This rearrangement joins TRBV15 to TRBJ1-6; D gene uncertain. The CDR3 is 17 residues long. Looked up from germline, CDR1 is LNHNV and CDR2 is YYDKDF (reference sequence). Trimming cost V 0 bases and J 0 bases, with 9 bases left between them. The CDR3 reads CATSRDPPSSYNSPLHF. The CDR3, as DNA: TGTGCCACCAGCAGAGACCCCCCGAGCTCCTATAATTCACCCCTCCACTTT.

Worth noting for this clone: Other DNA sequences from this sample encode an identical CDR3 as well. The CDR3 sequence: CASSQVGGSNEQFF. The CDR3 bases are TGTGCCAGCAGCCAAGTTGGAGGGTCCAATGAGCAGTTCTTC. The V call is TRBV4-2, the J call TRBJ2-1; tentative D call: TRBD2 (6 bases). Germline V lookup: CDR1 LGHNA, CDR2 YNFKEQ. The CDR3 spans 14 residues. V lost 1 base to trimming and J lost 6 bases, with 10 bases between them.

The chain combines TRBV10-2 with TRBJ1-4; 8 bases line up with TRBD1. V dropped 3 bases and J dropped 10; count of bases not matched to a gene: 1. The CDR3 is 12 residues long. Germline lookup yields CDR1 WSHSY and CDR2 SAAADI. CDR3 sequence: CASSEQGGKLFF. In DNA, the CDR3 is TGCGCCAGCAGTGAACAGGGGGGAAAACTGTTTTTT.

CDR3 sequence (DNA): TGTGCCAGTAGTTACGCAGGGGGCGCGAACTATGGCTACACCTTC. It specifies CASSYAGGANYGYTF. The chain links TRBV19 to TRBJ1-2; 8 bases line up with TRBD1. V trimming: 5 bases; J trimming: 2 bases; junction bases outside the gene matches: 7. Germline V lookup: CDR1 LNHDA, CDR2 SQIVND (reference sequence). This CDR3 is built from 15 residues.

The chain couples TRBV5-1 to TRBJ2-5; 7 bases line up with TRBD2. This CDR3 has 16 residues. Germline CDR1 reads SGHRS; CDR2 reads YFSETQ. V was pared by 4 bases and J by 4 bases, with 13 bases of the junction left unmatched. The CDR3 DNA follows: TGCGCCAGCAGCCCGGGGGGAGGGAACGGTGGAGAGACCCAGTACTTC. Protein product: CASSPGGGNGGETQYF.

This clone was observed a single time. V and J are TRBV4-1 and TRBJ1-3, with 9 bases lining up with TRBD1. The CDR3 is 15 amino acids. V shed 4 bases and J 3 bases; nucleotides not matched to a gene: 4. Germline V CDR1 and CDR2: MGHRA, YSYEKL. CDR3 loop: CASSPSTGGGNTIYF. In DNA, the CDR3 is TGCGCCAGCAGCCCCTCGACAGGGGGTGGAAACACCATATATTTT.

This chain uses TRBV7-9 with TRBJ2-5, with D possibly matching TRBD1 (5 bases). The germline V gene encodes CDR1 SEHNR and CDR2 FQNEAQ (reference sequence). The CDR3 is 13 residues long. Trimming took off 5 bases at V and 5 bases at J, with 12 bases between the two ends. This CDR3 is CASSQDSRETQYF. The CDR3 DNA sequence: TGTGCCAGCAGCCAAGACAGTCGGGAGACCCAGTACTTC.

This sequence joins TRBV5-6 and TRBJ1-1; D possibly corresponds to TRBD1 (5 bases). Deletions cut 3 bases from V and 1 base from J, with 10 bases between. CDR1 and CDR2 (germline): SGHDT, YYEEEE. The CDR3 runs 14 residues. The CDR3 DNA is TGTGCCAGCAGCTCGGGAGGGGAGAACACTGAAGCTTTCTTT. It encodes CASSSGGENTEAFF.

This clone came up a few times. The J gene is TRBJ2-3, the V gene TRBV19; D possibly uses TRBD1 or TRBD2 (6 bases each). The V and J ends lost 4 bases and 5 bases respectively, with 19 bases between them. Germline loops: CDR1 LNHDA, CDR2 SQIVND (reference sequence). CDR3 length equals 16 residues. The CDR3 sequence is CASSRGAGSSRDTQYF. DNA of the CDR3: TGTGCCAGTAGTAGGGGGGCGGGGTCGTCTCGAGATACGCAGTATTTT.

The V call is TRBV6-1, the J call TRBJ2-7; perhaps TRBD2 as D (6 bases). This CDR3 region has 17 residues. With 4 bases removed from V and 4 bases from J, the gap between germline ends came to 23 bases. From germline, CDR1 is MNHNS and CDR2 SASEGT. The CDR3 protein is CASSAMLGRRDGYEQYF. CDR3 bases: TGTGCCAGCAGTGCAATGTTGGGGAGGCGGGATGGATACGAGCAGTACTTC.

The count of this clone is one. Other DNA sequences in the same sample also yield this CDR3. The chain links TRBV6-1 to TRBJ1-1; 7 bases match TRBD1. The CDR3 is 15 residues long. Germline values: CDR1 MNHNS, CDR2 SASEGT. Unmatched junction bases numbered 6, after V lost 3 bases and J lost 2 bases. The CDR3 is CASSEAGTVNTEAFF. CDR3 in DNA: TGTGCCAGCAGTGAGGCGGGGACAGTTAACACTGAAGCTTTCTTT.

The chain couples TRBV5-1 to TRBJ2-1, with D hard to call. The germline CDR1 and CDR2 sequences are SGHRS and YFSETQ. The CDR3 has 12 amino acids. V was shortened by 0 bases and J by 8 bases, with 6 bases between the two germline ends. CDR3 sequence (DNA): TGCGCCAGCAGCTTGGAAAGACATGAGCAGTTCTTC. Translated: CASSLERHEQFF.

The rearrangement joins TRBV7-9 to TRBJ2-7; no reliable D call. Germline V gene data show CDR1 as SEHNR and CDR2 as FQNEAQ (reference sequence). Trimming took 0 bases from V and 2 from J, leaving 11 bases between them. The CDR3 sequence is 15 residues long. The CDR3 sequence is CASSLAGRMAYEQYF. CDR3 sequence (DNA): TGTGCCAGCAGCTTAGCCGGACGCATGGCCTACGAGCAGTACTTC.

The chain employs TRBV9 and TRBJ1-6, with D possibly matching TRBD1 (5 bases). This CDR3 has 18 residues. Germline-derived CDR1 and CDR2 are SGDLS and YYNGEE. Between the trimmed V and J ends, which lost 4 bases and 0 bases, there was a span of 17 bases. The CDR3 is CASSPRDVRTSYNSPLHF. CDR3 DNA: TGTGCCAGCAGCCCCCGGGACGTTCGAACCTCCTATAATTCACCCCTCCACTTT.

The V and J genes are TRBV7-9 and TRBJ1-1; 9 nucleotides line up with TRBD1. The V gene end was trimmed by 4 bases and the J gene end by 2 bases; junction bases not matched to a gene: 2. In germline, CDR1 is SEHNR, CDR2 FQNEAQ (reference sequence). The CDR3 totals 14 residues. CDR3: CASSWGQGNTEAFF. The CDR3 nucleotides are TGTGCCAGCAGCTGGGGACAGGGCAACACTGAAGCTTTCTTT.

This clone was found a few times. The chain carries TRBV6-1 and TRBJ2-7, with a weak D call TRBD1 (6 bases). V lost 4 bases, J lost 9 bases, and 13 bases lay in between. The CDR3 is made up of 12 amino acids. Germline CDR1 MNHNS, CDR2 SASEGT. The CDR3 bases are TGTGCCAGCAGTGCCAACAGGGTGTTGCAGTACTTC. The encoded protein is CASSANRVLQYF.

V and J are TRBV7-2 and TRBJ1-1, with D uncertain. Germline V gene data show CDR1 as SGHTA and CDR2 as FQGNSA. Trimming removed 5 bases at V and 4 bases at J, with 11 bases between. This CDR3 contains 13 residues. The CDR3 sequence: CASSPSVGTEAFF. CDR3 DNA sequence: TGTGCCAGCAGCCCGTCGGTCGGCACTGAAGCTTTCTTT.